This record concerns one TCR beta chain sequence. Antigen unknown. TCRdb's copy holds only in-frame clones and misses some; the assay was immunoSEQ multiplex PCR. Here the sample spans about 96,000 clones, roughly 88% being singletons. The CDR3 extends over 12 amino acids. Germline values: CDR1 SGHDN, CDR2 FVKESK. V gave up 4 bases and J gave up 8 bases, with 9 bases separating them. The sample comes from a study of T cell responses to AZD1222 COVID-19 vaccine. General study points: After the peak T cell response, and only then, were repertoires sampled.

Sequences were derived from peripheral blood, sampled on day 0 of AZD1222 vaccination. This sequence originates from an adult in good health. The chain combines TRBV14 with TRBJ1-3, with a tentative D call TRBD1 (5 bases). CDR3 sequence (DNA): TGTGCCAGCAGCCCCACGGGGGACACCATATATTTT. Amino acid sequence: CASSPTGDTIYF.